This T cell receptor beta chain was identified in a study of OX40 agonist ivuxolimab in advanced cancers. Study information: Each dose-escalation patient presented with hepatocellular carcinoma, melanoma, renal cell or head and neck cancer. General study points: Among the lowest peripheral clonal expansion occurred in 0.1-3.0 mg/kg partial responders.

Autoimmune disease history or systemic immunosuppression led to patient exclusion. On cycle 4 day 1 and cycle 7 day 1, as well as at baseline, blood was sampled. With regard to this clone: Its antigen is unknown.

Profiling relied on immunoSEQ multiplex PCR, and the TCRdb table lists in-frame clones only, not all of them. This sample has tens of thousands of clones, with 80% to 95% found just once. Germline V lookup: CDR1 SGHRS, CDR2 YFSETQ. The CDR3 runs to 14 residues. Trimming left V 3 bases short and J 5 bases short, with 12 bases between. The receptor was derived from an adult with an advanced solid tumor such as melanoma, head and neck, liver or kidney cancer. The sequenced sample was CD4+ or CD8+ T cells sorted from blood, obtained in a trial of the OX40 agonist ivuxolimab. This sequence joins TRBV5-1 and TRBJ2-1; perhaps D is TRBD1 or TRBD2 (5 bases each). The CDR3 nucleotides are TGCGCCAGCAGCTCCGGGACCAACAACAATGAGCAGTTCTTC. Protein: CASSSGTNNNEQFF.